This T cell receptor beta chain was sequenced during a study of cytomegalovirus exposure and HLA in healthy donors. The donors, nominally healthy at sampling, likely had unrecorded immune exposures. V was shortened by 6 bases and J by 4 bases, with 14 bases between the two germline ends. The CDR3 loop spans 15 amino acids. Germline V gene sequence: CDR1 SGHRS, CDR2 YFSETQ. In the PCR, 60 Vbeta and 13 Jbeta primers were used. Authors' data handling: About 88 million unique TCR beta chains, roughly 11 million of them shared, were counted by a later analysis. Profiled with immunoSEQ multiplex PCR; TCRdb holds only in-frame clones, not every one. V and J calls and clone size follow that table, whereas D and trimming were derived from the DNA. The profile shows some 130,000 clones, roughly three quarters of them singletons. Broader study findings: TCR beta chains numbering 150 to 200 were designated cytomegalovirus-associated. Reports credit the classifier with highly specific, highly sensitive diagnosis of cytomegalovirus status.

Turning to this clone: The antigen is not known.

The source material was PBMCs. This TCR was recovered from a young man in good health and CMV-seronegative. J is TRBJ2-6 and V is TRBV5-1; D remains unclear. CDR3 nucleotides: TGCGCCAGCAATCAAGAGCCGGTGGGGGCCAACGTCCTGACTTTC. It yields the protein CASNQEPVGANVLTF.